The rows below give T cell receptor beta chains drawn from one sample of a study of T cell responses to AZD1222 COVID-19 vaccine. The repertoire was sequenced with immunoSEQ multiplex PCR; TCRdb's copy has only in-frame clones and lacks some. Seen here are roughly 66,000 clones, 88% observed once, and the top ten hold 4.8%. The starting material was peripheral blood, obtained 28 days after the second dose of the MenACWY control vaccine. The receptors were sampled from an adult who received the MenACWY meningococcal vaccine as a control. CDR3s include the opening cysteine and the closing phenylalanine or tryptophan. A D gene is named only where the DNA matches it firmly. A clone size is listed for some rows: how often the clone was seen (once, few, many), or a class if it is expanded.

d_call j_call clone_size v_call cdr3_aa cdr3_nt
. TRBJ1-5 . TRBV3-1/TRBV3-2 CASSQGPVAQPQHF TGTGCCAGCAGCCAAGGCCCGGTGGCTCAGCCCCAGCATTTT
. TRBJ1-3 . TRBV6-5 CASSYDTSGNTIYF TGTGCCAGCAGTTATGACACCTCTGGAAACACCATATATTTT
TRBD1 TRBJ2-1 . TRBV18 CASSPFLVRDSPNEQFF TGTGCCAGCTCACCATTCCTCGTACGGGACAGCCCGAATGAGCAGTTCTTC
. TRBJ2-3 . TRBV2 CASNRVTGRSDTQYF TGTGCCAGCAATAGGGTAACAGGCCGGAGCGATACGCAGTATTTT
. TRBJ2-3 . TRBV11-3 CASSLTIDTDTQYF TGTGCCAGCAGCCTGACGATCGACACAGATACGCAGTATTTT
. TRBJ1-2 . TRBV11-2 CASSLLGDSNYGYTF TGTGCCAGCAGCTTACTGGGCGACAGTAACTATGGCTACACCTTC
TRBD2 TRBJ2-3 . TRBV7-3 CASSSWGRAGADTQYF TGTGCCAGCAGCTCCTGGGGGAGGGCCGGGGCAGATACGCAGTATTTT
. TRBJ2-7 . TRBV28 CASSPATNRGEQYF TGTGCCAGCAGTCCGGCGACGAACCGGGGCGAGCAGTACTTC
. TRBJ1-6 . TRBV4-2 CASSQVSASNSPLHF TGTGCCAGCAGCCAAGTAAGTGCCAGTAATTCACCCCTCCACTTT
. TRBJ2-7 once TRBV11-2 CASSLNRPSYEQYF TGTGCCAGCAGCTTAAACCGGCCCTCCTACGAGCAGTACTTC
. TRBJ1-5 . TRBV14 CASSQTNQPQHF TGTGCCAGCAGCCAGACCAATCAGCCCCAGCATTTT
. TRBJ2-1 . TRBV11-3 CASSYASEGHNEQFF TGTGCCAGCAGCTACGCTAGCGAGGGCCACAATGAGCAGTTCTTC
. TRBJ2-7 once TRBV28 CASLGAGAHEQYF TGTGCCAGCTTGGGGGCAGGGGCCCACGAGCAGTACTTC
. TRBJ2-7 . TRBV18 CASSPNPRGEQYF TGTGCCAGCTCACCAAACCCACGGGGGGAGCAGTACTTC
TRBD1 TRBJ2-7 . TRBV28 CASHFSGQGVYEQYF TGTGCCAGCCATTTCTCGGGACAGGGGGTATACGAGCAGTACTTC
. TRBJ2-3 . TRBV5-4 CASSPEGARSTDTQYF TGTGCCAGCAGCCCAGAAGGGGCTCGTAGCACAGATACGCAGTATTTT
. TRBJ1-5 . TRBV7-9 CASSLSRGQPQHF TGTGCCAGCAGCTTATCTCGAGGCCAGCCCCAGCATTTT
. TRBJ1-1 . TRBV7-9 CASSLERGTEAFF TGTGCCAGCAGCTTAGAAAGAGGCACTGAAGCTTTCTTT
TRBD1 TRBJ2-7 . TRBV3-1/TRBV3-2 CASSDRQGLSYEQYF TGTGCCAGCAGCGACCGACAGGGCCTCTCCTACGAGCAGTACTTC
TRBD1 TRBJ1-5 few TRBV7-8 CASTLDRVLLQPQHF TGTGCCAGCACCCTAGACAGGGTCCTCCTCCAGCCCCAGCATTTT
TRBD2 TRBJ2-2 . TRBV5-1 CASSRSGGPSGTGELFF TGCGCCAGCAGCCGCTCGGGGGGGCCTTCAGGAACCGGGGAGCTGTTTTTT
. TRBJ2-3 . TRBV4-1 CASSLMTESTDTQYF TGCGCCAGCAGCCTTATGACAGAAAGCACAGATACGCAGTATTTT
TRBD2 TRBJ2-7 . TRBV7-2 CASSPQLAGANEQYF TGTGCCAGCAGCCCGCAACTAGCGGGAGCAAACGAGCAGTACTTC
. TRBJ1-3 . TRBV4-2 CASSQALGFPIYF TGTGCCAGCAGCCAAGCCCTCGGGTTCCCCATATATTTT
. TRBJ2-2 . TRBV6-5 CASSPNTGELFF TGTGCCAGCAGCCCAAACACCGGGGAGCTGTTTTTT
. TRBJ2-7 . TRBV28 CATLDPPHEQYF TGTGCCACCCTCGACCCTCCCCACGAGCAGTACTTC